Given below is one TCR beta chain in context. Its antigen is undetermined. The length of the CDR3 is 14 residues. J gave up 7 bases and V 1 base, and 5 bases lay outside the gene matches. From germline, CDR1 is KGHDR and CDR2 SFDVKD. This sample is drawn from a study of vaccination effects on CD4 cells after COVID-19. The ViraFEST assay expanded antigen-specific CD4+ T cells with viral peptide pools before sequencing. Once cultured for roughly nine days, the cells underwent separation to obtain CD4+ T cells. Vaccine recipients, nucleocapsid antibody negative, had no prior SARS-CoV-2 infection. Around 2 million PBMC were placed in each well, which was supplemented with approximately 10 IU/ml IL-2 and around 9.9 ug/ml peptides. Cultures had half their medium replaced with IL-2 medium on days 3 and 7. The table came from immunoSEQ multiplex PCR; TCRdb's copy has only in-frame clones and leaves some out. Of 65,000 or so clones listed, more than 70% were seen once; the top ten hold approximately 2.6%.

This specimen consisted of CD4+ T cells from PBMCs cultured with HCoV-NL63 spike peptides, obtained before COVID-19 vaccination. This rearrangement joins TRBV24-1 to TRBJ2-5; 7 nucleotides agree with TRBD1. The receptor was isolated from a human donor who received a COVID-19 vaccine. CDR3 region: CATSDFQRGRTQYF. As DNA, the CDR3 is TGTGCCACCAGTGATTTTCAGAGGGGGCGGACCCAGTACTTC.